The 19 T cell receptor beta chains listed next were all sequenced from one sample in a study of blood T cells in healthy people across ages. Next came a second PCR, run for about 7 to 11 cycles, which used a sample-barcoded 5' primer along with a J-beta primer mix. A single record per CDR3 protein comes from TCRdb applying MiXCR to the 5' RACE reads. The data contain 600,000 to 1,000,000 distinct CDR3 sequences, approximately 25% of them singletons. These data were also reused for a study on T cells of mothers and their children.

The source material was blood. These receptors were collected from a boy aged 5 to 17 in good health.

V and J are TRBV4-3 and TRBJ2-5; 8 nucleotides align to TRBD1. The DNA matches TRBJ2-1 better at its end, which makes the J call doubtful. Germline CDR1 reads LGHNA; CDR2 reads YSLEER. The CDR3 spans 14 residues. The CDR3 region is CASSQRQGAYEQFF. For the CDR3, the DNA is TGCGCCAGCAGCCAACGGCAGGGGGCCTATGAGCAGTTCTTC.

CDR3 region: CASSLVRVGDTQYF. CDR3 sequence (DNA): TGTGCCAGCAGCTTAGTGAGGGTTGGAGATACGCAGTATTTT. The genes are TRBV7-2 and TRBJ2-3; tentatively, D is TRBD2 (5 bases). This CDR3 is built from 14 residues. With 1 base removed from V and 5 bases from J, the gap between germline ends came to 10 bases. Per the germline V gene, CDR1 is SGHTA and CDR2 is FQGNSA.

This clonotype has only a few counts. This rearrangement joins TRBV7-2 to TRBJ2-4; 13 nucleotides align to TRBD2. CDR3 length: 17 residues. V shed 5 bases and J 0 bases; nucleotides not matched to a gene: 4. Germline loops: CDR1 SGHTA, CDR2 FQGNSA. This CDR3 is CASSPLAGGLAKNIQYF. CDR3 DNA sequence: TGTGCCAGCAGCCCACTAGCGGGAGGGCTAGCCAAAAACATTCAGTACTTC.

This clonotype was observed a handful of times. The gene calls are TRBV11-2 and TRBJ2-5; a weak D match, TRBD2 (6 bases). Trimming cost V 4 bases and J 4 bases, with 16 bases left between them. The CDR3 has 15 residues. CDR1 and CDR2 (germline): SGHAT, FQNNGV. The CDR3, as DNA: TGTGCCAGCAGCTGGGAGGCGGGGTTTGGAGAGACCCAGTACTTC. It translates to CASSWEAGFGETQYF.

CDR3 coding DNA: TGTGCCAGCAGCTCCGAGGACAGGCTCTACGAGCAGTACTTC. This codes for CASSSEDRLYEQYF. V is TRBV27 and J is TRBJ2-7; TRBD1 matches at 7 bases. With 6 bases clipped from V and 3 bases from J, the junction kept 8 bases outside the gene matches. CDR1 and CDR2 from the germline V gene are MNHEY and SMNVEV (reference sequence). The CDR3 is 14 residues long.

The chain uses TRBV5-1 and TRBJ2-5; 9 bases match TRBD1. Germline-derived CDR1 and CDR2 are SGHRS and YFSETQ. This CDR3 is 16 amino acids long. The trim removed 3 bases at V and 4 bases at J, leaving 10 bases unmatched. DNA of the CDR3: TGCGCCAGCAGCTCGAAGACAGGGGGGTGGGGAGAGACCCAGTACTTC. Its protein is CASSSKTGGWGETQYF.

The chain carries TRBV6-1 and TRBJ1-6, with 8 nucleotides matching TRBD1. Per germline, CDR1 MNHNS and CDR2 SASEGT. V lost 2 bases and J lost 9; bases outside the gene matches: 3. The CDR3 is 14 amino acids. DNA for the CDR3: TGTGCCAGCAGTGAACAGGGGGCAGCTTCACCCCTCCACTTT. Protein: CASSEQGAASPLHF.

The chain employs TRBV13 and TRBJ1-6; 7 bases match TRBD1. V shed 6 bases and J 6 bases; nucleotides not matched to a gene: 8. Germline-derived CDR1 and CDR2 are PRHDT and FYEKMQ (reference sequence). The CDR3 consists of 15 residues. CDR3 coding DNA: TGTGCCAGCAGGGACGGGGACAGAGTTAATTCACCCCTCCACTTT. Amino acids: CASRDGDRVNSPLHF.

The sample holds a few counts of this clonotype. The chain couples TRBV5-1 to TRBJ2-5, with D uncertain. The J call may be incorrect, as the DNA end agrees better with TRBJ2-1. There are 11 residues in the CDR3. Germline lookup yields CDR1 SGHRS and CDR2 YFSETQ. CDR3 DNA: TGCGCCAGCAGCCGCGTCGGACAGCAGTTCTTC. Residues: CASSRVGQQFF.

V is TRBV29-1 and J is TRBJ2-1, with 11 bases matching TRBD2. Germline V gene data show CDR1 as SQVTM and CDR2 as ANQGSEA. V lost 4 bases to trimming and J lost 0 bases; unmatched junction nucleotides: 2. CDR3 length: 15 amino acids. The CDR3 here is CSVVAGGSSYNEQFF. The CDR3 region has the DNA TGCAGCGTTGTAGCGGGAGGGAGCTCCTACAATGAGCAGTTCTTC.

V is TRBV20-1 and J is TRBJ2-1; 12 nucleotides agree with TRBD2. V gave up 1 base and J gave up 0 bases; unmatched junction bases: 13. CDR1 is DFQATT, CDR2 SNEGSKA, per germline (reference sequence). The CDR3 has 20 amino acids. In DNA, the CDR3 is TGCAGTGCTAGAGTGGGGGCTAGCGGGAGGGGACTAAGCTCCTACAATGAGCAGTTCTTC. This sequence encodes CSARVGASGRGLSSYNEQFF.

This clonotype was observed at least ten times. The J gene is TRBJ1-3, the V gene TRBV9; TRBD1 might be the D (5 bases). CDR3 length equals 15 residues. V shed 0 bases and J shed 2 bases, with 9 bases lying between them. CDR1 and CDR2 (germline): SGDLS, YYNGEE. The CDR3 sequence: CASSVDVGAGNTIYF. In nucleotides, the CDR3 is TGTGCCAGCAGCGTAGACGTGGGGGCTGGAAACACCATATATTTT.

This clonotype was detected only a few times. The J gene is TRBJ1-1, the V gene TRBV5-4; 8 nucleotides align to TRBD1. The trim removed 4 bases at V and 7 bases at J, leaving 9 bases unmatched. Germline V gene data show CDR1 as SGHNT and CDR2 as YYREEE (reference sequence). This CDR3 comprises 14 residues. The CDR3 reads CASSKDRGWGEAFF. In DNA form, the CDR3 reads TGTGCCAGCAGCAAAGACAGGGGCTGGGGTGAAGCTTTCTTT.

The table lists this clonotype with a few counts. One end of the junction fails to match germline, which may point to a read error. V is TRBV5-1 and J is TRBJ2-3; tentative D call: TRBD1 (6 bases). Germline CDR1 SGHRS, CDR2 YFSETQ. The CDR3 is 14 residues long. CDR3 sequence reads: CASSYPDSTGTQYF. CDR3 sequence (DNA): TGCGCCAGCAGCTATCCGGACAGCACAGGTACGCAGTATTTT.

This clonotype was recorded a few times. This chain uses TRBV7-8 with TRBJ2-5; D remains ambiguous. This CDR3 has 15 residues. The germline V and J ends were trimmed by 5 bases and 4 bases, with 17 bases remaining between them. Germline V gene lookup returns CDR1 SGHVS and CDR2 FQNEAQ. CDR3 region: CASSPPLGVGETQYF. The CDR3 DNA reads as TGTGCCAGCAGCCCCCCGTTGGGTGTAGGAGAGACCCAGTACTTC. Full variable domain (outside the CDR3, taken from reference TRBV7-8 and TRBJ2-5): GAGVSQSPRYKVAKRGQDVALRCDPISGHVSLFWYQQALGQGPEFLTYFQNEAQLDKSGLPSDRFFAERPEGSVSTLKIQRTQQEDSAVYLCASSPPLGVGETQYFGPGTRLLVL.

The gene calls are TRBV19 and TRBJ2-5; TRBD2 aligns across 7 bases. Near its end, the DNA agrees better with TRBJ2-1, so the J call may be wrong. Germline CDR1 LNHDA, CDR2 SQIVND (reference sequence). This CDR3 is built from 14 residues. The CDR3 DNA sequence: TGTGCCAGTAGTATAGTAACTAGCGTCAATGAGCAGTTCTTC. Its protein is CASSIVTSVNEQFF.

A few counts support this clonotype. This rearrangement joins TRBV7-9 to TRBJ2-6, with D uncertain. The CDR3 spans 16 residues. CDR1 and CDR2 (germline): SEHNR, FQNEAQ (reference sequence). V was shortened by 3 bases and J by 0 bases, with 9 bases between the two germline ends. The chain's CDR3 is CASSFGKSSGANVLTF. The DNA of the CDR3 is TGTGCCAGCAGCTTCGGAAAATCCTCTGGGGCCAACGTCCTGACTTTC.

This sequence joins TRBV6-6 and TRBJ2-1; 11 bases line up with TRBD2. Germline V gene sequence: CDR1 MNHNY, CDR2 SVGAGI (reference sequence). The CDR3 is made up of 16 amino acids. J was trimmed by 8 bases and V by 3 bases; bases with no gene match: 9. DNA for the CDR3: TGTGCCAGCAGTTATAGCGGGGGGGCCAATATCTATGAGCAGTTCTTC. Its translation: CASSYSGGANIYEQFF.

V and J are TRBV29-1 and TRBJ1-2, with a tentative D call TRBD1 (5 bases). V dropped 6 bases and J dropped 2 bases, with 19 bases sitting between them. Per germline, CDR1 SQVTM and CDR2 ANQGSEA. The CDR3 is 15 amino acids. CDR3 in amino acids: CSVGGSGRVNYGYTF. The CDR3 DNA reads as TGCAGCGTCGGAGGGAGTGGCAGGGTAAACTATGGCTACACCTTC.